A single sample gave rise to the 19 T cell receptor beta chains below, sequenced in a study of CD8 T cells in ankylosing spondylitis. Broader study findings: Typical of ankylosing spondylitis blood, it appeared, was a TCR beta motif of seven to nine highly homologous variants.

Each CDR3 protein gets one entry after TCRdb re-called the 5' RACE reads with MiXCR. The sample includes 400,000 to 450,000 distinct CDR3 sequences, about a sixth of them seen just once. Their cognate antigens are unknown. Sequenced: blood, either unsorted or a sorted T cell fraction (not recorded which). Every receptor here comes from a male donor with ankylosing spondylitis.

This clonotype occurred a few times. The J gene is TRBJ1-5, the V gene TRBV20-1, with D perhaps TRBD1 (5 bases). CDR3 length: 15 amino acids. In germline, CDR1 is DFQATT, CDR2 SNEGSKA (reference sequence). Trimming removed 5 bases at V and 3 bases at J, with 17 bases between. The CDR3 sequence: CSAPTHTGPNQPQHF. Written as DNA, the CDR3 is TGCAGTGCTCCTACTCATACAGGCCCCAATCAGCCCCAGCATTTT.

This clonotype has more than one count but fewer than ten. The V and J genes are TRBV2 and TRBJ1-2; TRBD1 aligns across 10 bases. Germline V gives CDR1 SNHLY, CDR2 FYNNEI. V was clipped by 8 bases and J by 5 bases; unmatched bases: 8. This CDR3 region has 14 residues. The CDR3 region has the DNA TGTGCCAGCGCCGCGGGACAGGGGAAGTATGGCTACACCTTC. This translates into CASAAGQGKYGYTF.

The chain joins TRBV7-8 to TRBJ1-5, with D tentatively TRBD1 (5 bases). Germline CDR1 is SGHVS and CDR2 is FQNEAQ. The CDR3 consists of 15 residues. Trimming cost V 3 bases and J 3 bases, with 12 bases left between them. CDR3 amino acids: CASSFREGANQPQHF. CDR3 in DNA: TGTGCCAGCAGCTTTAGGGAAGGGGCCAATCAGCCCCAGCATTTT.

The DNA of the CDR3 is TGTGCCAGCAGCTTTTGGTCCTTCTCCTACAATGAGCAGTTCTTC. Translation: CASSFWSFSYNEQFF. This sequence joins TRBV7-9 and TRBJ2-1, with no clear D. Per germline, CDR1 SEHNR and CDR2 FQNEAQ (reference sequence). This CDR3 has 15 amino acids. V was trimmed by 3 bases and J by 0 bases, leaving 9 bases between them.

This clonotype has a handful of counts. This rearrangement joins TRBV20-1 to TRBJ2-7; D not certain. V was cut by 3 bases and J by 7 bases, with 7 bases left in between. Germline V gene lookup returns CDR1 DFQATT and CDR2 SNEGSKA (reference sequence). CDR3 length equals 10 residues. The CDR3 DNA is TGCAGTGCTAGTCGCTCAGAGCAGTACTTC. Residues: CSASRSEQYF.

This chain links TRBV19 with TRBJ2-3, with 11 bases lining up with TRBD2. This CDR3 spans 15 amino acids. From germline, CDR1 is LNHDA and CDR2 SQIVND (reference sequence). The V and J ends lost 7 bases and 1 base, in that order; junction bases with no gene match: 4. The CDR3 sequence: CASKKGLAGTDTQYF. The CDR3 DNA sequence: TGTGCCAGTAAAAAGGGACTAGCGGGCACAGATACGCAGTATTTT.

The CDR3 DNA reads TGTGCCAGCAGTTCGACCAGCAATCAGCCCCAGCATTTT. This encodes CASSSTSNQPQHF. The chain couples TRBV6-6 to TRBJ1-5; D unclear. The V gene lost 4 bases and the J gene lost 1 base, with 5 bases spanning the gap. Germline V gene sequence: CDR1 MNHNY, CDR2 SVGAGI (reference sequence). CDR3 size: 13 residues.

The rearrangement joins TRBV5-4 to TRBJ1-3; a possible D gene is TRBD1 (6 bases). Germline V CDR1 and CDR2: SGHNT, YYREEE (reference sequence). There are 16 residues in the CDR3. V shed 2 bases and J shed 0 bases, with 12 bases lying between them. The CDR3 sequence is CASSFYQGLSGNTIYF. The CDR3 DNA sequence: TGTGCCAGCAGCTTCTACCAGGGGCTCTCTGGAAACACCATATATTTT.

This clonotype has only a few counts. This chain joins TRBV5-1 and TRBJ1-1; possibly TRBD1 for D (6 bases). Between the trimmed V and J ends, which lost 4 bases and 6 bases, there was a span of 16 bases. Germline V gene sequence: CDR1 SGHRS, CDR2 YFSETQ. The CDR3 has 14 amino acids. The CDR3: CASSPEGGGAEAFF. As DNA, the CDR3 is TGCGCCAGCAGCCCCGAAGGGGGGGGGGCTGAAGCTTTCTTT.

The gene calls are TRBV20-1 and TRBJ1-1, with a possible D match to TRBD1 (5 bases). The germline V and J ends were trimmed by 1 base and 5 bases, with 14 bases remaining between them. In germline, CDR1 is DFQATT, CDR2 SNEGSKA (reference sequence). This CDR3 contains 14 residues. The CDR3 DNA is TGCAGTGCTAGAGGGGACTCTAGGAGGACTGAAGCTTTCTTT. Amino acids: CSARGDSRRTEAFF.

This clonotype appeared a few times. The V call is TRBV7-9, the J call TRBJ1-4; 10 bases agree with TRBD1. Germline values: CDR1 SEHNR, CDR2 FQNEAQ (reference sequence). With 3 bases clipped from V and 7 bases from J, the junction kept 5 bases outside the gene matches. CDR3 length: 15 amino acids. In DNA form, the CDR3 reads TGTGCCAGCAGCTTCTCCGGGACAGGGGTTGAAAAACTGTTTTTT. It codes for CASSFSGTGVEKLFF.

This chain connects TRBV7-9 to TRBJ1-4; D may be TRBD1 (5 bases). Germline CDR1 SEHNR, CDR2 FQNEAQ (reference sequence). This CDR3 is 15 amino acids long. V was shortened by 1 base and J by 12 bases, with 18 bases between the two germline ends. Here the CDR3 reads CASSLGGTVNEELFF. In DNA form, the CDR3 reads TGTGCCAGCAGCTTAGGGGGGACCGTGAATGAGGAACTGTTTTTT.

This clonotype has at least ten counts. CDR3 protein: CASRRNTGELFF. In DNA form, the CDR3 reads TGTGCCAGCCGACGGAACACCGGGGAGCTGTTTTTT. The chain carries TRBV6-2 or TRBV6-3 and TRBJ2-2, with no clear D. CDR1 and CDR2 (germline): MNHEY, SVGEGT. The CDR3 covers 12 residues. The V and J ends lost 8 bases and 1 base respectively, with 5 bases between them.

V usage is TRBV5-1 and J usage is TRBJ2-1; TRBD1 agrees at 9 bases. Germline V gene lookup returns CDR1 SGHRS and CDR2 YFSETQ. With 6 bases clipped from V and 7 bases from J, the junction kept 8 bases outside the gene matches. The CDR3 has 14 amino acids. The CDR3 DNA is TGCGCCAGCACCGTTCACAGGGGGCTGAATGAGCAGTTCTTC. It encodes CASTVHRGLNEQFF. The full variable domain, with the rest looked up from reference TRBV5-1 and TRBJ2-1, is KAGVTQTPRYLIKTRGQQVTLSCSPISGHRSVSWYQQTPGQGLQFLFEYFSETQRNKGNFPGRFSGRQFSNSRSEMNVSTLELGDSALYLCASTVHRGLNEQFFGPGTRLTVL.

This chain joins TRBV19 and TRBJ1-2; unclear D gene. The CDR3 is 14 amino acids. The V and J ends lost 3 bases and 2 bases respectively, with 10 bases between them. Germline V lookup: CDR1 LNHDA, CDR2 SQIVND (reference sequence). In nucleotides, the CDR3 is TGTGCCAGTAGTATGGGCGATGGGAACTATGGCTACACCTTC. Protein sequence: CASSMGDGNYGYTF.

This clonotype was seen a few times. V gene TRBV4-1 combines with J gene TRBJ2-7; TRBD2 matches 11 bases. The V gene's germline CDR1 is MGHRA and CDR2 YSYEKL. This CDR3 contains 19 residues. The V segment lost 3 bases and the J segment 2 bases; nucleotides outside the gene matches: 15. CDR3 amino acids: CASSHRRLAGGTITYEQYF. Here the CDR3 DNA reads TGCGCCAGCAGCCACCGGCGTCTAGCGGGGGGAACCATAACCTACGAGCAGTACTTC.

The gene calls are TRBV5-1 and TRBJ1-1; 8 positions agree with TRBD1. J lost 1 base, V lost 3 bases, and 8 bases had no gene match. Germline V gives CDR1 SGHRS, CDR2 YFSETQ. The CDR3 spans 16 residues. The CDR3 nucleotides read TGCGCCAGCAGCTACTCGACAGGGGCACGGAACACTGAAGCTTTCTTT. As protein: CASSYSTGARNTEAFF.

This rearrangement joins TRBV24-1 to TRBJ2-1; D tentatively fits TRBD1 or TRBD2 (5 bases each). The V end was cut by 5 bases, the J end by 9 bases, with 16 bases between. The CDR3 has 14 amino acids. CDR1 KGHDR and CDR2 SFDVKD come from the germline V gene. CDR3 in amino acids: CATSAPGRSGEQFF. The CDR3 DNA reads TGTGCCACCAGTGCCCCAGGGAGAAGTGGTGAGCAGTTCTTC.

The gene calls are TRBV5-7 and TRBJ2-3; D gene unclear. TRBV5-7 is noted as an ORF with a role that remains uncertain. Deletions cut 0 bases from V and 1 base from J, with 15 bases between. The CDR3 loop spans 17 amino acids. For the CDR3, the DNA is TGTGCCAGCAGCTTGGTACTAACCATCCCTCGCACAGATACGCAGTATTTT. Residues: CASSLVLTIPRTDTQYF.